Sequencing of this T cell receptor (beta chain) was carried out in a study of Ad26.COV2.S vaccination and SARS-CoV-2 variants. Turning to this clone: Antigen: not known.

Points from the study as a whole: Spike-specific TCR breadth ran higher among vaccine recipients than placebo recipients. Reportedly, spike-specific CD8+ and CD4+ T cell responses achieved substantial breadth once vaccination had taken place.

The repertoire was sequenced with immunoSEQ multiplex PCR; TCRdb's copy has only in-frame clones and lacks some. Of over 110,000 clones listed, about nine tenths are singletons. The sequence derives from a human donor who had recovered from COVID-19. The source material was peripheral blood, sampled after recovery from COVID-19.

CDR3 nucleotide sequence: TGTGCCAGCAGCCTGTACAGGGAAGGTCAGCCCCAGCATTTT. Translating it yields CASSLYREGQPQHF. This chain uses TRBV7-8 with TRBJ1-5; the D gene is possibly TRBD1 (6 bases). Germline-derived CDR1 and CDR2 are SGHVS and FQNEAQ. The CDR3 totals 14 residues. Trimming left V 5 bases short and J 6 bases short, with 14 bases between.